This TCR beta chain was recorded in a study of cytomegalovirus exposure and HLA in healthy donors. Whole-study results and caveats: The study assumed roughly uniform donor sequencing depth for presence/absence analyses. An ancestry cluster, one associated with Asian ancestry, reportedly showed fewer N-insertions than the approximately 670-donor mean in a later analysis. Later analysis associated a missense DCLRE1C variant with TCR beta V- and J-gene trimming.

The CDR3 totals 17 residues. V dropped 5 bases and J dropped 2 bases, with 19 bases sitting between them. CDR1 SGHVS and CDR2 FQNEAQ come from the germline V gene. On this clone itself: What it binds is not known.

The primer mix had 60 Vbeta and 13 Jbeta primers. Some clones are missing from TCRdb's copy, which holds only in-frame ones; the method was immunoSEQ multiplex PCR. The sample consists of some 130,000 clones, approximately 81% of them appearing once. The V and J genes are TRBV7-8 and TRBJ2-1, with D tentatively TRBD2 (7 bases). The sequence was collected from a male donor in good health and CMV-seronegative. Specimen: PBMCs. The CDR3 loop is CASSRPRVGGPYNEQFF. In DNA form, the CDR3 reads TGTGCCAGCAGCCGACCGAGGGTGGGGGGGCCCTACAATGAGCAGTTCTTC.